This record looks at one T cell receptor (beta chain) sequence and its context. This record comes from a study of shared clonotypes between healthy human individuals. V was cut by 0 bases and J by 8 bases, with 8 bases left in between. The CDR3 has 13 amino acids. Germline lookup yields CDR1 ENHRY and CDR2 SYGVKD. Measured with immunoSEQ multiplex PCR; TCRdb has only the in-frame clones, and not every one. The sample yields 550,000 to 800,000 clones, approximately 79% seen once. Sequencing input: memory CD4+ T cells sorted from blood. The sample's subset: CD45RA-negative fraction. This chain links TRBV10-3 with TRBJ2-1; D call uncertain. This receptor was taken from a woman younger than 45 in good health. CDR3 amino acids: CAISESILDEQFF. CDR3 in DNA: TGTGCCATCAGTGAGTCGATATTGGATGAGCAGTTCTTC.